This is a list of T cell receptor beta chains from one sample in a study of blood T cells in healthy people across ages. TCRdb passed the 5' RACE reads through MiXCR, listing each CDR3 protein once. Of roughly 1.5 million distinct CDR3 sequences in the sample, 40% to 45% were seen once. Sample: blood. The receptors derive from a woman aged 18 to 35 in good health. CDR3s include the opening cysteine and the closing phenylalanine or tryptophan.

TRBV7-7 CASSLASGKGNEQYF
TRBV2 CASSDPGVTDTQYF
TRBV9 CASSVQDSYGYTF
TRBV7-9 CASTPGQGQSYEQYF
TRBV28 CASSVRWGNTEAFF
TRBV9 CASSVPGQAKQFF
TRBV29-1 CSVAERGTEAFF
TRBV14 CASSQAFRLRAFF
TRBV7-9 CASSLVAGGSEDTQYF
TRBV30 CAWSGTSLVETQYF
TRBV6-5 CASSYTFKTGQNTGELFF
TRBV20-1 CSASPRESPYEQYF
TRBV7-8 CASSLGGISYGYTF
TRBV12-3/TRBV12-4 CASSLLAATFHNEQFF
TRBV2 CASSERAADSSTDTQYF
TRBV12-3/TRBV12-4 CASSQGWDEQYF
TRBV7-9 CASSFFAGGPLVETQYF
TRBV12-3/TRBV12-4 CASSHNPGQSYEQYF
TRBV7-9 CASSLGGRNQPQHF
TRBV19 CASSFGGRAGNEQFF
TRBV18 CASSPGQGAHEQYF
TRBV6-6 CASRGGLTNEKLFF
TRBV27 CASSPLPGVSINEQFF
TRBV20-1 CSARDLRGTSSGANVLTF
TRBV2 CASSDGFSNTEAFF
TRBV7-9 CASSYPRQGTYGYTF
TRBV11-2 CASSPFPDAAGGEQYF
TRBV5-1 CASSGRGVAYERYF
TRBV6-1 CASLIGAPNTGELFF
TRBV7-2 CASSTRQVRANVLTF
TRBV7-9 CASSPRGGGYEQYF
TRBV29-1 CSVETGENSPLHF
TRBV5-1 CASSLELQPYPYEQYF
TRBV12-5 CASGSPTGELFF
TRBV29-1 CSVSTPGGVGNEQFF
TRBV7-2 CASSNQGIPVYEQYF
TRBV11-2 CASSLSPDRGYGYTF
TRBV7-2 CASSLATGFTVYEQYF
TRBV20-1 CSARASQGTGSTIYF
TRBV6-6 CASSFPQGPMNTEAFF
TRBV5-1 CASAASSYNEQFF
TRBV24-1 CATSAWERAGAYNERFF